These T cell receptor beta chains were read from a single sample in a study of blood T cell repertoires in COVID-19. Sequenced by immunoSEQ multiplex PCR; TCRdb stores in-frame clones only, minus some. The table lists over 70,000 clones, roughly 72% of them singletons. Sequencing was performed on peripheral blood. The receptors come from a man in his sixties or seventies with acute or convalescent COVID-19. Both conserved end residues are part of each CDR3. The D gene is left open where the match is weak. Part of the rows lack a size; the others show once, few, many or a class for expanded clones.

>NA|17|TRBJ1-2|TRBV30|TRBD1
CAWSVRGTGGGVNGYTF
TGTGCCTGGAGTGTACGCGGGACAGGGGGGGGCGTGAATGGCTACACCTTC
>NA|18|TRBJ2-7|TRBV27|TRBD2
CASSRTILAGPRSYEQYF
TGTGCCAGCAGTAGAACCATACTAGCGGGGCCGAGATCCTACGAGCAGTACTTC
>NA|13|TRBJ1-1|TRBV12-5|NA
CASTLYSDTEAFF
TGTGCCTCTACCCTTTATTCGGACACTGAAGCTTTCTTT
>NA|16|TRBJ1-2|TRBV7-3|TRBD1
CASSPSPGQTAYGYTF
TGTGCCAGCAGCCCGTCACCGGGACAGACGGCCTATGGCTACACCTTC
>NA|13|TRBJ2-7|TRBV2|NA
CASSVGKANPPYF
TGTGCCAGCAGTGTTGGTAAAGCAAACCCCCCGTACTTC
>NA|15|TRBJ2-1|TRBV27|TRBD2
CASGQLAEAYNEQFF
TGTGCCAGCGGACAACTAGCGGAGGCATACAATGAGCAGTTCTTC
>once|15|TRBJ2-3|TRBV5-4|TRBD2
CASSPAGASTDTQYF
TGTGCCAGCAGCCCAGCGGGGGCCAGCACAGATACGCAGTATTTT
>NA|18|TRBJ1-1|TRBV4-2|NA
CASSQDAPGTIRVTEAFF
TGTGCCAGCAGCCAAGATGCTCCCGGAACTATCCGGGTCACTGAAGCTTTCTTT
>NA|18|TRBJ2-1|TRBV5-4|TRBD2
CASSRGLAGTSSYNEQFF
TGTGCCAGCAGCCGGGGACTAGCGGGTACGAGCTCCTACAATGAGCAGTTCTTC
>NA|16|TRBJ2-2|TRBV5-1|TRBD2
CASSLVIAGGTGELFF
TGCGCCAGCAGCTTGGTGATAGCGGGAGGGACCGGGGAGCTGTTTTTT
>few|16|TRBJ1-3|TRBV6-1|NA
CASSEGARLSGNTIYF
TGTGCCAGCAGTGAAGGGGCCAGGCTCTCTGGAAACACCATATATTTT
>NA|17|TRBJ2-1|TRBV14|NA
CASSQAVGGPYYNEQFF
TGTGCCAGCAGCCAAGCGGTCGGGGGGCCTTACTACAATGAGCAGTTCTTC
>NA|15|TRBJ1-6|TRBV18|NA
CASSPGSSYNSPLHF
TGTGCCAGCTCACCAGGCAGCTCCTATAATTCACCCCTCCACTTT
>NA|11|TRBJ2-3|TRBV7-2|NA
CASSLADTQYF
TGTGCCAGCAGCCTCGCGGATACGCAGTATTTT
>few|16|TRBJ1-4|TRBV6-4|NA
CASSDTESATNEKLFF
TGTGCCAGCAGTGACACGGAGAGCGCAACTAATGAAAAACTGTTTTTT
>NA|14|TRBJ2-2|TRBV7-8|TRBD1
CASSLVKGAGELFF
TGTGCCAGCAGCTTAGTAAAGGGGGCTGGGGAGCTGTTTTTT
>few|15|TRBJ1-2|TRBV2|NA
CASSEGETDSYGYTF
TGTGCCAGCAGTGAAGGTGAGACGGACAGCTATGGCTACACCTTC
>few|19|TRBJ1-6|TRBV15|TRBD1
CATSRRIVGGSTGISPLHF
TGTGCCACCAGCAGGAGGATAGTAGGGGGCTCAACGGGGATTTCACCCCTCCACTTT
>NA|14|TRBJ2-5|TRBV2|TRBD1
CASSPGTGRETQYF
TGTGCCAGCAGTCCCGGGACAGGGAGAGAGACCCAGTACTTC
>few|13|TRBJ1-2|TRBV29-1|TRBD1
CSVLTGRDYGYTF
TGCAGCGTCCTGACAGGGCGCGACTATGGCTACACCTTC
>NA|14|TRBJ2-5|TRBV24-1|NA
CATSPGEGEETQYF
TGTGCCACCAGTCCGGGAGAAGGTGAGGAGACCCAGTACTTC
>NA|14|TRBJ1-1|TRBV5-1|NA
CASREQDSGSEAFF
TGCGCCAGCAGGGAGCAGGACAGTGGTAGTGAAGCTTTCTTT
>NA|13|TRBJ1-1|TRBV6-5|TRBD1
CASSLNNRGWAFF
TGTGCCAGCAGCTTGAATAACAGGGGGTGGGCTTTCTTT
>NA|14|TRBJ1-1|TRBV5-4|NA
CASSSEVSNTEAFF
TGTGCCAGCAGCTCAGAGGTGTCGAACACTGAAGCTTTCTTT
>NA|13|TRBJ1-5|TRBV28|NA
CASSLLSNQPQHF
TGTGCCAGCAGTTTATTAAGCAATCAGCCCCAGCATTTT
>NA|13|TRBJ1-2|TRBV7-3|NA
CASSLGTNYGYTF
TGTGCCAGCAGCCTCGGGACAAACTATGGCTACACCTTC
>NA|18|TRBJ2-3|TRBV7-2|NA
CASSLSMAWTVLKDTQYF
TGTGCCAGCAGCTTATCTATGGCCTGGACAGTGTTAAAAGATACGCAGTATTTT
>NA|16|TRBJ1-1|TRBV10-3|TRBD1
CAISYTDRLMNTEAFF
TGTGCCATCAGTTATACGGACAGGCTAATGAACACTGAAGCTTTCTTT
>NA|14|TRBJ1-5|TRBV19|TRBD1
CASSVQGAAQPQHF
TGTGCCAGTAGTGTACAGGGGGCGGCGCAGCCCCAGCATTTT
>NA|14|TRBJ1-2|TRBV2|NA
CASSEGAGDYGYTF
TGTGCCAGCAGTGAAGGGGCAGGCGACTATGGCTACACCTTC
>few|13|TRBJ1-2|TRBV29-1|TRBD1
CSGWDRGRLGYTF
TGCAGCGGATGGGACAGGGGAAGGCTCGGCTACACCTTC
>NA|15|TRBJ2-7|TRBV7-2|TRBD2
CASSYTSGRNYEQYF
TGTGCCAGCAGCTACACTAGCGGGAGGAACTACGAGCAGTACTTC
>NA|18|TRBJ1-4|TRBV24-1|TRBD1
CATSVGTGVFGTNEKLFF
TGTGCCACCAGTGTGGGGACAGGGGTTTTCGGGACTAATGAAAAACTGTTTTTT
>NA|16|TRBJ1-1|TRBV7-9|NA
CASSFTQGSLNTEAFF
TGTGCCAGCAGCTTCACTCAGGGCAGCCTGAACACTGAAGCTTTCTTT
>NA|15|TRBJ1-4|TRBV6-5|NA
CASSYNSRGYEKLFF
TGTGCCAGCAGTTACAACTCCCGGGGGTATGAAAAACTGTTTTTT
>NA|18|TRBJ2-1|TRBV18|TRBD2
CASSPPQLAGPYYNEQFF
TGTGCCAGCTCACCACCGCAACTAGCGGGACCTTACTACAATGAGCAGTTCTTC
>NA|17|TRBJ1-5|TRBV5-6|NA
CASSAYGLEGSNQPQHF
TGTGCCAGCAGCGCCTACGGGTTGGAGGGGAGCAATCAGCCCCAGCATTTT